This T cell receptor (beta chain) is from a study of blood T cell repertoires in COVID-19. About the research overall: The United States, Italy and Spain provided the acute and convalescent COVID-19 samples. PBMCs, B-cell-depleted T cells, or T cells provided the cDNA or gDNA that made up the material.

The length of the CDR3 is 18 residues. In the study's own analysis: By means of reference gene primer amplification, nucleated cell counts were estimated. TCRdb's copy holds only in-frame clones and misses some; the assay was immunoSEQ multiplex PCR. Clonal size and the V and J genes are those of that table, whereas D and trimming came from the DNA. The sample includes under 130,000 clones, roughly 80% of them seen just once. The chain employs TRBV21-1 and TRBJ2-3; the table assigns TRBD2, which was not confirmed against the DNA. TRBV21-1 is listed as a pseudogene. The specimen sequenced was peripheral blood. The sequence was collected from a human donor in a cohort sampled during active COVID-19. This chain's CDR3 is CASGSLAGLAGGTDTQYF. The CDR3 DNA sequence: TGTGCCAGCGGATCTCTTGCCGGACTAGCGGGGGGCACAGATACGCAGTATTTT.